This TCR beta chain was identified during a study of CD8+CD57+ T cells in acquired aplastic anemia. Genomic DNA served as template for TCR beta VDJ and CDR3 profiling. TCRdb redid the calling of the reads with MiXCR, one entry per CDR3 protein. The top ten clones hold less than 55% of a sample with roughly 160,000 distinct CDR3 sequences, 55% to 75% of them seen once. The sequence was collected from a human donor in good health. Sequencing was carried out using sorted CD4+, CD8+, or CD8+CD57+ T cells (not recorded which) from PBMCs.

The CDR3 bases are TGTGCCAGCAGCCCCAATGGGCTGGGTTTTACTGAAGCTTTCTTT. Amino acids: CASSPNGLGFTEAFF. J is TRBJ1-1 and V is TRBV7-9; no clear D. CDR1 is SEHNR and CDR2 is FQNEAQ in the germline V gene (reference sequence). The CDR3 runs 15 residues. Trimming left V 5 bases short and J 5 bases short, with 18 bases between. The full variable domain, rest sourced from reference TRBV7-9 and TRBJ1-1, is DTGVSQNPRHKITKRGQNVTFRCDPISEHNRLYWYRQTLGQGPEFLTYFQNEAQLEKSRLLSDRFSAERPKGSFSTLEIQRTEQGDSAMYLCASSPNGLGFTEAFFGQGTRLTVV.